These 23 T cell receptor beta chains were all obtained from the same sample, sequenced in a study of CD8+ T cells in alopecia areata. It was cDNA, reverse transcribed from extracted RNA, that served as the sequencing template. Sequencing used immunoSEQ multiplex PCR; TCRdb keeps in-frame clones, though not all of them. This table has 170,000 or so clones, around 60% appearing once. Source: CD4+ T cells sorted from blood, taken at week 0. These receptor sequences come from a human donor with alopecia areata.

This clone was counted only a few times. V gene TRBV6-6 combines with J gene TRBJ2-3; a possible D gene is TRBD1 (5 bases). The CDR3 contains 15 residues. V lost 6 bases and J 0 bases, leaving 13 bases between the germline ends. CDR1 and CDR2 from the germline V gene are MNHNY and SVGAGI (reference sequence). The CDR3 DNA reads TGTGCCAGCAGCCGTGACACAGGTAGCACAGATACGCAGTATTTT. The encoded protein is CASSRDTGSTDTQYF.

Regarding this clone: Germline and junction disagree at one end, which may indicate a read error. V is TRBV2 and J is TRBJ2-1, with 10 bases fitting TRBD2. This CDR3 contains 15 residues. Germline CDR1 is SNHLY and CDR2 is FYNNEI. The CDR3 bases are TGTGCCAGCAGTGTGTCTAGCGGGGGCCTAATAAGTTGGATCTTC. Encoded protein: CASSVSSGGLISWIF.

The V call is TRBV25-1, the J call TRBJ2-7, with D possibly being TRBD2 (7 bases). With 3 bases removed from V and 3 bases from J, the gap between germline ends came to 12 bases. The CDR3 is 14 amino acids. Per germline, CDR1 MGHDK and CDR2 SYGVNS. CDR3 sequence (DNA): TGTGCCAGCAGTGAGGGAGGGGGAGACTACGAGCAGTACTTC. Translating it yields CASSEGGGDYEQYF.

This clone has a handful of counts. The chain links TRBV15 to TRBJ2-3; TRBD2 agrees at 15 bases. CDR3 size: 18 residues. The V segment lost 3 bases and the J segment 4 bases; nucleotides outside the gene matches: 8. The V gene's germline CDR1 is LNHNV and CDR2 YYDKDF (reference sequence). CDR3 nucleotides: TGTGCCACCAGCAGCTCCGGGACTAGCGGGGGGACGTCAGATACGCAGTATTTT. Its protein is CATSSSGTSGGTSDTQYF.

This chain links TRBV6-6 with TRBJ2-3; no firm D call. CDR3 length equals 12 residues. Germline CDR1 is MNHNY and CDR2 is SVGAGI (reference sequence). The V end was cut by 8 bases, the J end by 7 bases, with 13 bases between. CDR3 loop: CASGRETNTQYF. In DNA form, the CDR3 reads TGTGCCAGCGGCCGAGAAACCAATACGCAGTATTTT.

This chain uses TRBV15 with TRBJ1-2; no clear D gene. V was clipped by 0 bases and J by 3 bases, with 8 bases between them. The V gene's germline CDR1 is LNHNV and CDR2 YYDKDF (reference sequence). The CDR3 is 14 amino acids. The CDR3 spells CATSRDLEDYGYTF. The CDR3 nucleotides read TGTGCCACCAGCAGAGATTTAGAGGACTATGGCTACACCTTC.

This sequence joins TRBV5-4 and TRBJ2-2, with D tentatively TRBD1 (5 bases). The V end lost 1 base, the J end lost 6 bases, and 16 bases lay between the germline ends. Per the germline V gene, CDR1 is SGHNT and CDR2 is YYREEE (reference sequence). The CDR3 has 16 amino acids. CDR3 nucleotide sequence: TGTGCCAGCAGCTTGTGGGGATCAGGGATGGCCGGGGAGCTGTTTTTT. This translates into CASSLWGSGMAGELFF.

The J gene is TRBJ1-1, the V gene TRBV30; perhaps TRBD1 as D (5 bases). From germline, CDR1 is GTSNPN and CDR2 SVGIG (reference sequence). With 5 bases removed from V and 9 bases from J, the gap between germline ends came to 13 bases. This CDR3 contains 11 residues. CDR3 DNA: TGTGCCTGGGCCAGCGGGGCTAAAGCTTTCTTT. Translating it yields CAWASGAKAFF.

This chain links TRBV29-1 with TRBJ2-1; 8 positions match TRBD2. V lost 7 bases and J lost 2; bases outside the gene matches: 10. Germline V lookup: CDR1 SQVTM, CDR2 ANQGSEA. This CDR3 has 15 amino acids. The CDR3 DNA is TGCAGCGCCCCGAGGGTAGCGGGGACCTACAATGAGCAGTTCTTC. Translated, it gives CSAPRVAGTYNEQFF.

This clone showed up just a few times. A much larger clone differs from this one at a single base, so this may be a read error. The chain has TRBV5-6 and TRBJ2-6; D is ambiguous. With 0 bases removed from V and 0 bases from J, the gap between germline ends came to 1 base. This CDR3 spans 14 amino acids. In germline, CDR1 is SGHDT, CDR2 YYEEEE. CDR3: CASSLGSGANVLTF. In DNA, the CDR3 is TGTGCCAGCAGCTTGGGCTCTGGGGCCAACGTCCTGACTTTC.

In its sample, this clone was seen a few times. This chain links TRBV5-1 with TRBJ2-3, with D perhaps being TRBD1 or TRBD2 (6 bases each). The ends were cut back, 4 bases at V and 2 bases at J, with 17 bases in the middle. CDR3 size: 16 residues. Germline V lookup: CDR1 SGHRS, CDR2 YFSETQ. CDR3 sequence reads: CASSRREGGLTDTQYF. The CDR3 region has the DNA TGCGCCAGCAGCCGCCGAGAGGGGGGTCTCACAGATACGCAGTATTTT.

V and J are TRBV9 and TRBJ1-2; the D gene is possibly TRBD1 (5 bases). Trimming cost V 4 bases and J 5 bases, with 12 bases left between them. The germline V gene has CDR1 SGDLS and CDR2 YYNGEE. There are 13 residues in the CDR3. The CDR3 region has the DNA TGTGCCAGCAGCAGGGACGGCTTATATGGCTACACCTTC. Protein product: CASSRDGLYGYTF.

This sequence joins TRBV15 and TRBJ2-6; D is unresolved. Germline-derived CDR1 and CDR2 are LNHNV and YYDKDF (reference sequence). The CDR3 consists of 18 residues. V was shortened by 3 bases and J by 2 bases, with 17 bases between the two germline ends. This chain's CDR3 is CATSSRIRFTAGANVLTF. The CDR3 region has the DNA TGTGCCACCAGCAGCCGGATTAGATTTACGGCTGGGGCCAACGTCCTGACTTTC.

This clone has just a few counts. J is TRBJ2-7 and V is TRBV30; D gene uncertain. This CDR3 has 13 residues. Trimming stripped 3 bases from V and 2 bases from J, with 11 bases between. CDR1 and CDR2 (germline): GTSNPN, SVGIG (reference sequence). CDR3 nucleotide sequence: TGTGCCTGGAGCCTAGATGGACCCTACGAGCAGTACTTC. Encoded protein: CAWSLDGPYEQYF.

The rearrangement joins TRBV5-1 to TRBJ2-1, with TRBD1 as a possible D gene (5 bases). CDR1 is SGHRS, CDR2 YFSETQ, per germline. This CDR3 has 14 residues. Trimming cost V 1 base and J 5 bases, with 10 bases left between them. Here the CDR3 DNA reads TGCGCCAGCAGCTTGAAAAACAGGAACAATGAGCAGTTCTTC. Protein product: CASSLKNRNNEQFF.

This clone was seen a few times. J is TRBJ2-2 and V is TRBV29-1; 8 bases are a match to TRBD1. There are 12 residues in the CDR3. CDR1 and CDR2 from the germline V gene are SQVTM and ANQGSEA. V dropped 7 bases and J dropped 6; count of bases not matched to a gene: 4. The CDR3 loop reads CSGGQAAGELFF. The DNA of the CDR3 is TGCAGCGGGGGACAGGCGGCCGGGGAGCTGTTTTTT.

This clone was observed a single time. This specimen includes other DNA sequences encoding the same CDR3. This rearrangement joins TRBV29-1 to TRBJ1-2, with 7 positions matching TRBD1. CDR1 and CDR2 (germline): SQVTM, ANQGSEA. The ends lost 1 base at V and 2 bases at J; junction bases unmatched: 1. This CDR3 comprises 13 residues. The CDR3 DNA reads as TGCAGCGTTGAAGGACAGGGCAACTATGGCTACACCTTC. Protein product: CSVEGQGNYGYTF.

This clone came up a few times. The CDR3 nucleotides read TGCAGCGTTGGACAGGGACAGACGGGCTACGAGCAGTACTTC. Amino acid sequence: CSVGQGQTGYEQYF. The chain joins TRBV29-1 to TRBJ2-7; the match to TRBD1 covers 7 bases. J lost 3 bases, V lost 4 bases, and 9 bases had no gene match. Germline loops: CDR1 SQVTM, CDR2 ANQGSEA. The CDR3 sequence is 14 residues long.

The rearrangement uses TRBV5-1 and TRBJ2-2, with a possible D match to TRBD1 (6 bases). Germline CDR1 is SGHRS and CDR2 is YFSETQ. This CDR3 contains 17 residues. Trimming cost V 2 bases and J 4 bases, with 18 bases left between them. CDR3 DNA sequence: TGCGCCAGCAGCTTACAGCCAATGACAGGTGTCACCGGGGAGCTGTTTTTT. It encodes CASSLQPMTGVTGELFF. Variable domain in full (rest from reference TRBV5-1 and TRBJ2-2): KAGVTQTPRYLIKTRGQQVTLSCSPISGHRSVSWYQQTPGQGLQFLFEYFSETQRNKGNFPGRFSGRQFSNSRSEMNVSTLELGDSALYLCASSLQPMTGVTGELFFGEGSRLTVL.

The chain is built from TRBV30 and TRBJ1-2, with D tentatively TRBD1 (6 bases). The CDR3 has 14 residues. V shed 3 bases and J shed 4 bases, with 15 bases lying between them. In germline, CDR1 is GTSNPN, CDR2 SVGIG (reference sequence). The CDR3: CAWSSTGHSYGYTF. DNA of the CDR3: TGTGCCTGGAGCTCCACAGGGCACAGCTATGGCTACACCTTC.

This chain connects TRBV6-6 to TRBJ1-5; a possible D gene is TRBD1 (5 bases). Looked up from germline, CDR1 is MNHNY and CDR2 is SVGAGI (reference sequence). Trimming took 4 bases from V and 4 from J, leaving 11 bases between them. The CDR3 spans 14 residues. CDR3 protein: CASSWDRPNQPQHF. The CDR3 DNA reads as TGTGCCAGCAGTTGGGACCGGCCAAATCAGCCCCAGCATTTT.

The chain combines TRBV30 with TRBJ1-1, with unresolved D. The V end was cut by 4 bases, the J end by 4 bases, with 13 bases between. This CDR3 contains 13 residues. Per germline, CDR1 GTSNPN and CDR2 SVGIG (reference sequence). CDR3 amino acids: CAWTWAVGTEAFF. The CDR3 DNA is TGTGCCTGGACCTGGGCCGTGGGCACTGAAGCTTTCTTT.

CDR3 sequence: CSVESARGGTGELFF. In nucleotides, the CDR3 is TGCAGCGTTGAATCGGCCAGGGGGGGCACCGGGGAGCTGTTTTTT. V is TRBV29-1 and J is TRBJ2-2, with D possibly being TRBD1 or TRBD2 (7 bases each). Trimming stripped 2 bases from V and 4 bases from J, with 14 bases between. Per the germline V gene, CDR1 is SQVTM and CDR2 is ANQGSEA. The CDR3 is 15 residues long.